The 5 T cell receptor beta chains reported below all come from one sample, sequenced in a study of Ad26.COV2.S vaccination and SARS-CoV-2 variants. Generated by immunoSEQ multiplex PCR, the TCRdb table keeps only in-frame clones and is missing some. The table shows some 190,000 clones, with around 85% occurring only once. The sample consisted of peripheral blood, taken after recovery from COVID-19. These receptors came from a human donor who had recovered from COVID-19.

This sequence joins TRBV3-1 (or the pseudogene TRBV3-2) and TRBJ1-1; tentative D call: TRBD1 (5 bases). The germline gives CDR1 LGHDT, CDR2 YNNKEL (reference sequence). Deletions cut 4 bases from V and 5 bases from J, with 14 bases between. The CDR3 contains 14 residues. CDR3 DNA sequence: TGTGCCAGCAGCCGTATGGCGGGGGTAACTGAAGCTTTCTTT. Translating gives CASSRMAGVTEAFF.

CDR3 amino acids: CASKGLAGGYEQFF. The CDR3, as DNA: TGTGCCAGCAAAGGGCTAGCGGGAGGGTATGAGCAGTTCTTC. The chain is built from TRBV27 and TRBJ2-1; 12 nucleotides line up with TRBD2. With 7 bases clipped from V and 8 bases from J, the junction kept 6 bases outside the gene matches. Germline assignment: CDR1 MNHEY and CDR2 SMNVEV (reference sequence). This CDR3 comprises 14 residues.

This chain's CDR3 is CASSYGQGTEQYF. The CDR3 bases are TGTGCCAGCAGTTATGGACAGGGGACCGAGCAGTACTTC. The chain uses TRBV6-5 and TRBJ2-7, with 9 bases aligning to TRBD1. This CDR3 has 13 amino acids. V shed 3 bases and J 6 bases; nucleotides not matched to a gene: 3. Germline V gives CDR1 MNHEY, CDR2 SVGAGI.

This clone was found once. The genes are TRBV5-1 and TRBJ2-7; 7 bases line up with TRBD2. Germline V gives CDR1 SGHRS, CDR2 YFSETQ. V was pared by 0 bases and J by 5 bases, with 11 bases of the junction left unmatched. There are 16 residues in the CDR3. CDR3 nucleotides: TGCGCCAGCAGCTTGGAGGGAGGGCCAGTCCTCGACGAGCAGTACTTC. Its translation: CASSLEGGPVLDEQYF.

This sequence joins TRBV11-2 and TRBJ2-7; D possibly uses TRBD1 or TRBD2 (5 bases each). V was clipped by 5 bases and J by 4 bases, with 12 bases between them. The germline V gene has CDR1 SGHAT and CDR2 FQNNGV. The CDR3 totals 13 residues. CDR3 sequence reads: CASSLLWGYEQYF. The CDR3 coding sequence is TGTGCCAGCAGCCTCCTCTGGGGGTACGAGCAGTACTTC.